Presented here are 25 T cell receptor beta chains from one specimen sequenced in a study of T cells in Graves' hyperthyroidism and ophthalmopathy. TCR beta CDR3 region amplification was performed from RNA transcripts. First-round RT-PCR with HTBI primers amplified the TCR CDR3 region. MiXCR, applied by TCRdb to the multiplex PCR reads, yields one record per CDR3 protein. The sample records approximately 640,000 distinct CDR3 sequences, less than 45% being singletons. The sample was peripheral blood or thyroid tissue (not recorded which). These receptors all stem from an adult man with Graves' disease, either hyperthyroidism or ophthalmopathy (not recorded which).

This clonotype was recorded many times. DNA of the CDR3: TGTGCCAGCAGTTCGGGCCTTAATGAAAAACTGTTTTTT. It is translated as CASSSGLNEKLFF. The J gene is TRBJ1-4, the V gene TRBV7-9; no definite D call. The germline V gene has CDR1 SEHNR and CDR2 FQNEAQ (reference sequence). V lost 6 bases to trimming and J lost 4 bases, with 9 bases between them. This CDR3 comprises 13 residues.

In this sample, this clonotype turned up a few times. The chain couples TRBV2 to TRBJ1-2; D is undetermined. The CDR3 spans 15 residues. CDR1 and CDR2 (germline): SNHLY, FYNNEI. Trimming stripped 10 bases from V and 7 bases from J, with 25 bases between. CDR3 sequence (DNA): TGTGCCAAACGTTTTGTTTCGATGAATTCTGGTGGCTACACCTTC. Its protein product is CAKRFVSMNSGGYTF. The full variable domain, in which reference TRBV2 and TRBJ1-2 provide the parts outside the CDR3, is EPEVTQTPSHQVTQMGQEVILRCVPISNHLYFYWYRQILGQKVEFLVSFYNNEISEKSEIFDDQFSVERPDGSNFTLKIRSTKLEDSAMYFCAKRFVSMNSGGYTFGSGTRLTVV.

This clonotype was observed many times. The J gene is TRBJ1-2, the V gene TRBV24-1; D uncertain. The germline CDR1 and CDR2 sequences are KGHDR and SFDVKD. The CDR3 consists of 13 residues. Between the trimmed V and J ends, which lost 5 bases and 2 bases, there was a span of 8 bases. In nucleotides, the CDR3 is TGTGCCACCAGTGGAAACACAAACTATGGCTACACCTTC. Amino acids: CATSGNTNYGYTF.

V and J are TRBV16 and TRBJ1-2, with 8 bases that match TRBD1. CDR1 KGHSY and CDR2 FQNENV come from the germline V gene. Trimming removed 4 bases from V and 4 bases from J; junction bases left unmatched: 8. This CDR3 is built from 15 residues. CDR3 in DNA: TGTGCCAGCAGCCGATATGGGACAGGATTCTATGGCTACACCTTC. Translating gives CASSRYGTGFYGYTF.

This sequence joins TRBV29-1 and TRBJ2-7, with TRBD1 identical over 11 bases. The J segment lost 3 bases and the V segment lost 4 bases, leaving 2 bases of the junction unmatched. Germline V gives CDR1 SQVTM, CDR2 ANQGSEA. The CDR3 length is 13 residues. The CDR3 loop reads CSVGDRGDYEQYF. Here the CDR3 DNA reads TGCAGCGTTGGGGACAGGGGGGACTACGAGCAGTACTTC.

The CDR3 loop is CASSYSSMIQPQHF. The CDR3 nucleotides read TGTGCCAGCAGTTACTCGTCTATGATTCAGCCCCAGCATTTT. This rearrangement joins TRBV12-3 or TRBV12-4 to TRBJ1-5; D uncertain. V lost 4 bases and J lost 6, with 13 bases in between. The CDR3 contains 14 residues.

In this sample, this clonotype turned up many times. The chain employs TRBV24-1 and TRBJ1-5, with D perhaps matching TRBD1 (5 bases). CDR1 and CDR2 (germline): KGHDR, SFDVKD. The CDR3 extends over 13 amino acids. Between the trimmed V and J ends, which lost 9 bases and 3 bases, there was a span of 11 bases. In DNA form, the CDR3 reads TGTGCCACCTGTCAGGGCTCCAATCAGCCCCAGCATTTT. It encodes CATCQGSNQPQHF.

Worth noting for this clonotype: One end of the junction fails to match germline, which may point to a read error. V is TRBV9 and J is TRBJ1-2; D remains unclear. The CDR3 contains 11 residues. CDR1 and CDR2 (germline): SGDLS, YYNGEE. The CDR3 loop is CASVTGYSYTF. CDR3 bases: TGTGCCAGCGTGACGGGCTATAGCTACACCTTC.

This clonotype was recorded at least ten times. V usage is TRBV20-1 and J usage is TRBJ2-5; maybe TRBD1 (6 bases). The CDR3 totals 15 residues. The germline V and J ends were trimmed by 5 bases and 1 base, with 17 bases remaining between them. Per the germline V gene, CDR1 is DFQATT and CDR2 is SNEGSKA (reference sequence). The CDR3 is CSAPPTGKSQETQYF. The DNA for the CDR3 is TGCAGTGCTCCTCCCACAGGGAAAAGCCAAGAGACCCAGTACTTC.

This clonotype showed up many times. The chain joins TRBV24-1 to TRBJ2-7; maybe TRBD2 (5 bases). Trimming took off 9 bases at V and 2 bases at J, with 13 bases between the two ends. This CDR3 comprises 13 residues. The germline V gene encodes CDR1 KGHDR and CDR2 SFDVKD. CDR3 sequence (DNA): TGTGCCACCGGGAGCGCCGGAACCTACGAGCAGTACTTC. This sequence encodes CATGSAGTYEQYF.

This chain links TRBV29-1 with TRBJ1-1; weak D call: TRBD1 (6 bases). Trimming removed 8 bases from V and 5 bases from J, with 15 bases in between. Germline V gene sequence: CDR1 SQVTM, CDR2 ANQGSEA. The CDR3 runs 12 residues. CDR3 DNA sequence: TGCAGCTGCGTACAGGGAAGGACTGAAGCTTTCTTT. Protein product: CSCVQGRTEAFF.

At least ten counts were recorded for this clonotype. The rearrangement joins TRBV7-9 to TRBJ2-6; TRBD1 matches 7 bases. After removal of 8 bases from V and 0 bases from J, the junction contained 7 bases not matched to a gene. This CDR3 has 16 amino acids. The V gene's germline CDR1 is SEHNR and CDR2 FQNEAQ (reference sequence). CDR3 in DNA: TGTGCCAGCGTTCGGGCAGGGGGCTCTGGGGCCAACGTCCTGACTTTC. Translated: CASVRAGGSGANVLTF.

This chain connects TRBV7-9 to TRBJ2-3; possibly TRBD2 for D (6 bases). There are 15 residues in the CDR3. The V gene's germline CDR1 is SEHNR and CDR2 FQNEAQ (reference sequence). Trimming stripped 5 bases from V and 4 bases from J, with 16 bases between. The CDR3 is CASSQRDFKPDTQYF. In DNA, the CDR3 is TGTGCCAGCAGCCAACGGGACTTCAAACCAGATACGCAGTATTTT.

This clonotype appeared many times. This rearrangement joins TRBV15 to TRBJ1-5; 10 bases agree with TRBD1. Germline CDR1 reads LNHNV; CDR2 reads YYDKDF (reference sequence). This CDR3 contains 15 residues. With 4 bases clipped from V and 2 bases from J, the junction kept 2 bases outside the gene matches. The DNA for the CDR3 is TGTGCCACCAGCAAGGGGACAGGGGGCAATCAGCCCCAGCATTTT. Translation: CATSKGTGGNQPQHF.

This clonotype was seen repeatedly, ten times or more. J is TRBJ1-2 and V is TRBV24-1; D not certain. Germline V lookup: CDR1 KGHDR, CDR2 SFDVKD. The CDR3 covers 15 residues. Trimming cost V 5 bases and J 0 bases, with 12 bases left between them. CDR3 residues: CATSARQPTNYGYTF. The CDR3 DNA reads TGTGCCACCAGTGCACGGCAGCCGACTAACTATGGCTACACCTTC.

This clonotype was observed a few times. The rearrangement uses TRBV7-9 and TRBJ2-5, with D hard to call. V dropped 5 bases and J dropped 5 bases, with 12 bases sitting between them. The CDR3 loop spans 13 amino acids. Germline CDR1 SEHNR, CDR2 FQNEAQ (reference sequence). CDR3 sequence reads: CASSLIPGETQYF. The CDR3 nucleotides are TGTGCCAGCAGCCTAATACCTGGGGAGACCCAGTACTTC.

On this clonotype itself: A much larger clone lies one base from this, so it may be a read error. The genes are TRBV4-1 and TRBJ1-2, with D possibly being TRBD1 (5 bases). The germline CDR1 and CDR2 sequences are MGHRA and YSYEKL. CDR3 length equals 12 residues. Trimming took 1 base from V and 12 from J, leaving 12 bases between them. CDR3 amino acids: CASSQGTWGHTF. The CDR3 coding sequence is TGCGCCAGCAGCCAAGGGACATGGGGCCACACCTTC.

About this clonotype: This CDR3 is missing its conserved last phenylalanine or tryptophan, likely due to a read error. The rearrangement uses TRBV2 and TRBJ1-6, with D tentatively TRBD1 (6 bases). Germline values: CDR1 SNHLY, CDR2 FYNNEI. This CDR3 is 16 amino acids long. The V end lost 5 bases, the J end lost 4 bases, and 15 bases lay between the germline ends. The CDR3: CASSRQTGGYNSPLHS. CDR3 in DNA: TGTGCCAGCAGTCGTCAGACAGGAGGATATAATTCACCCCTCCACTCT.

This clonotype was detected once. A read error may explain this, as a much larger clone is one base away. The V gene is TRBV14, the J gene TRBJ1-2; D may be TRBD1 (5 bases). This CDR3 has 15 amino acids. Per the germline V gene, CDR1 is SGHDN and CDR2 is FVKESK. V was clipped by 4 bases and J by 6 bases, with 18 bases between them. CDR3 sequence: CASSRDSSPGDGYTF. For the CDR3, the DNA is TGTGCCAGCAGCCGCGACTCTTCCCCGGGGGATGGCTACACCTTC.

This clonotype occurred a few times. The chain recombines TRBV7-9 with TRBJ2-6; TRBD1 matches at 8 bases. CDR1 SEHNR and CDR2 FQNEAQ come from the germline V gene (reference sequence). The CDR3 length is 18 residues. With 5 bases clipped from V and 4 bases from J, the junction kept 13 bases outside the gene matches. In DNA, the CDR3 is TGTGCCAGCAGCCCCCCCCCGACAGGGGTATGGGGGGCCAACGTCCTGACTTTC. Its protein is CASSPPPTGVWGANVLTF.

This clonotype was seen many times. The chain is built from TRBV15 and TRBJ2-7; 7 bases align to TRBD1. This CDR3 comprises 14 residues. V lost 4 bases and J lost 3; bases outside the gene matches: 6. Per the germline V gene, CDR1 is LNHNV and CDR2 is YYDKDF (reference sequence). DNA for the CDR3: TGTGCCACCAGCAAGACGGGACAGCTCTACGAGCAGTACTTC. Translating gives CATSKTGQLYEQYF.

The rearrangement uses TRBV9 and TRBJ2-5; D may be TRBD1 (6 bases). Per the germline V gene, CDR1 is SGDLS and CDR2 is YYNGEE. The V gene lost 0 bases and the J gene lost 7 bases, with 13 bases spanning the gap. CDR3 length: 14 amino acids. As DNA, the CDR3 is TGTGCCAGCAGCGTAGGGGGGACACAGGGGACCCAGTACTTC. Protein product: CASSVGGTQGTQYF. Together with reference TRBV9 and TRBJ2-5, the CDR3 gives the full variable domain: DSGVTQTPKHLITATGQRVTLRCSPRSGDLSVYWYQQSLDQGLQFLIQYYNGEERAKGNILERFSAQQFPDLHSELNLSSLELGDSALYFCASSVGGTQGTQYFGPGTRLLVL.

This clonotype was seen only once. J is TRBJ2-7 and V is TRBV7-8; tentatively, D is TRBD1 or TRBD2 (5 bases each). Germline V gene data show CDR1 as SGHVS and CDR2 as FQNEAQ. The V and J ends lost 4 bases and 2 bases respectively, with 12 bases between them. This CDR3 is 14 amino acids long. DNA for the CDR3: TGTGCCAGCAGCTGGGACGTGAGCACCTACGAGCAGTACTTC. This gives the protein CASSWDVSTYEQYF.

In this sample, this clonotype turned up a few times. J is TRBJ1-6 and V is TRBV20-1; 9 positions agree with TRBD1. The V gene end was trimmed by 5 bases and the J gene end by 2 bases; junction bases not matched to a gene: 7. Germline CDR1 DFQATT, CDR2 SNEGSKA (reference sequence). The CDR3 spans 16 residues. CDR3 in amino acids: CSAHRQGGTYNSPLHF. Here the CDR3 DNA reads TGCAGTGCTCACCGACAGGGGGGGACCTATAATTCACCCCTCCACTTT.

Only a few counts were recorded for this clonotype. This chain uses TRBV2 with TRBJ2-2; possible D gene TRBD1, 6 bases. CDR3 length equals 14 residues. Trimming took off 7 bases at V and 1 base at J, with 10 bases between the two ends. Germline assignment: CDR1 SNHLY and CDR2 FYNNEI. The CDR3 is CASIKTGNTGELFF. The CDR3 DNA is TGTGCCAGCATTAAGACAGGGAACACCGGGGAGCTGTTTTTT.